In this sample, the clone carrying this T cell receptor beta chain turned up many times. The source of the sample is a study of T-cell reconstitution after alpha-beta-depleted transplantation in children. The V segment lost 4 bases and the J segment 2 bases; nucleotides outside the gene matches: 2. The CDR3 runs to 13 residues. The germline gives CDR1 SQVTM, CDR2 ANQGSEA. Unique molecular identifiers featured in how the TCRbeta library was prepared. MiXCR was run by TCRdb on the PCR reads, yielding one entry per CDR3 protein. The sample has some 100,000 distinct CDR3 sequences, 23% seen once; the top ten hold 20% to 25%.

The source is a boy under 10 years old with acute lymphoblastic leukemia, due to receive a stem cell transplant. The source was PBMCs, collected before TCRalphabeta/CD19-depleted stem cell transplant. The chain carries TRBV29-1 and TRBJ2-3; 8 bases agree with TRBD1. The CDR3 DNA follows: TGCAGCGTTGGGACAGGGTTCACAGATACGCAGTATTTT. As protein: CSVGTGFTDTQYF.